This TCR beta chain was documented in a study of T cells in Graves' hyperthyroidism and ophthalmopathy. Whole-study context: Peripheral blood samples were taken at initial diagnosis, prior to any treatment.

General study points: Ophthalmopathy was predicted by the model a median of 6.5 months ahead of onset.

This clonotype was found many times. Its matching antigen is unknown. RNA transcripts were the template for amplifying TCR beta CDR3 regions. The HTBI primer set was used in a first-round RT-PCR of the TCR CDR3. MiXCR, run by TCRdb on the multiplex PCR reads, gives a single entry per CDR3 protein. The data show more than 650,000 distinct CDR3 sequences, about 14% seen once. This CDR3 has 13 residues. Trimming pared 3 bases from V and 3 bases from J, leaving 9 bases between. Per the germline V gene, CDR1 is DFQATT and CDR2 is SNEGSKA (reference sequence). Clinical symptoms, serum thyroxine, TRAb, thyroid ultrasound and orbital computed tomography informed diagnoses. Using around 10 ml of fresh peripheral blood, PBMCs were prepared.

Input material: blood. The sequence came from a woman aged 18-29 years with Graves' hyperthyroidism. J is TRBJ1-5 and V is TRBV20-1; D is ambiguous. The chain's CDR3 is CSARRQLNQPQHF. In DNA form, the CDR3 reads TGCAGTGCTAGGCGGCAGCTCAATCAGCCCCAGCATTTT.